These 3 T cell receptor beta chains came from one sample sequenced in a study of OX40 agonist ivuxolimab in advanced cancers. Libraries were prepared through the immunoSEQ multiplex PCR assay. TCRdb took this table from immuneACCESS and kept in-frame rearrangements with V and J called. Such tables lack part of the clones; where checked against another copy, unresolved V genes explain under half of the gap, and the rest is unexplained. The sample includes some 54,000 clones, with around four fifths observed a single time. The ten largest clones add up to approximately 1.3% of the sample. The sequencing here drew on CD4+ or CD8+ T cells sorted from blood, taken in a trial of the OX40 agonist ivuxolimab. Receptors were obtained from an adult with an advanced solid tumor such as melanoma, head and neck, liver or kidney cancer.

This clone was seen more than once but under ten times. The chain has TRBV28 and TRBJ1-2; tentative D call: TRBD1 (6 bases). V lost 4 bases and J lost 7, with 19 bases in between. Germline V gene lookup returns CDR1 MDHEN and CDR2 SYDVKM. This CDR3 contains 15 residues. CDR3 in amino acids: CASSSPRGSGTGYTF. CDR3 nucleotide sequence: TGTGCCAGCAGTTCACCCAGGGGCTCGGGGACTGGCTACACCTTC.

The V gene is TRBV29-1, the J gene TRBJ1-3, with D perhaps TRBD1 (5 bases). Germline loops: CDR1 SQVTM, CDR2 ANQGSEA. V was pared by 6 bases and J by 1 base, with 13 bases between. The CDR3 is 14 residues long. CDR3 coding DNA: TGCAGCGTGGGCCTGGGGCAGTCTGGAAACACCATATATTTT. It translates to CSVGLGQSGNTIYF.

This clone was counted between two and nine times. The chain couples TRBV5-1 to TRBJ2-5; TRBD1 matches at 9 bases. The CDR3 spans 15 residues. From germline, CDR1 is SGHRS and CDR2 YFSETQ. Trimming removed 3 bases from V and 5 bases from J; junction bases left unmatched: 8. In DNA form, the CDR3 reads TGCGCCAGCAGCTCAGCCGGGACAGGGTCGGAGACCCAGTACTTC. Translation: CASSSAGTGSETQYF.